The clone carrying this TCR beta chain has at least ten counts. Its antigen is undetermined. These data are taken from a study of response to subunit inactivated influenza vaccine. The study's findings and limits: Authors suggested each seasonal flu vaccination may recruit only limited numbers of new T cells.

MiXCR, applied by TCRdb to the RT-PCR reads, yields one record per CDR3 protein. The data hold over 150,000 distinct CDR3 sequences, with 11% observed a single time. Trimming pared 2 bases from V and 2 bases from J, leaving 14 bases between. The CDR3 sequence is 16 residues long. Germline CDR1 and CDR2: MDHEN and SYDVKM. The TCR was taken from a man aged 45-65 years who received an inactivated influenza vaccine. V is TRBV28 and J is TRBJ2-3; D possibly uses TRBD1 or TRBD2 (5 bases each). The sequences come from non-naive T cells sorted from PBMCs, collected 40 to 50 days after vaccination. The CDR3 protein is CASSLPSGRTTDTQYF. The CDR3 nucleotides read TGTGCCAGCAGTTTACCCTCGGGACGGACCACAGATACGCAGTATTTT. Complete variable domain (other parts from reference TRBV28 and TRBJ2-3): DVKVTQSSRYLVKRTGEKVFLECVQDMDHENMFWYRQDPGLGLRLIYFSYDVKMKEKGDIPEGYSVSREKKERFSLILESASTNQTSMYLCASSLPSGRTTDTQYFGPGTRLTVL.